A single TCR beta chain is shown here with its context. As handled by the study authors: By means of reference gene primer amplification, nucleated cell counts were estimated. Assay: immunoSEQ multiplex PCR; the TCRdb copy retains only in-frame clones and omits some. From that table come the V and J calls and clone size; the DNA was used to work out D and trimming. The sample shows 450,000 to 500,000 clones, more than 85% of them seen only once. Cohorts were assigned according to the clinical history that participants reported. Either two negative PCRs, clearance, or symptom resolution qualified Cohort 3 donors as recovered. This sample was taken from a study of blood T cell repertoires in COVID-19. The CDR3 has 16 amino acids. V lost 4 bases and J lost 0; bases outside the gene matches: 3. Per the germline V gene, CDR1 is SGHAT and CDR2 is FQNNGV.

This rearrangement joins TRBV11-2 to TRBJ2-2; 9 bases match TRBD2. The sequenced sample consisted of PBMCs or T cells enriched from blood (not recorded which). This sequence was found in a woman between 55 and 75 years old who had recovered from COVID-19. The CDR3 here is CASSSRGGSNTGELFF. The CDR3 DNA is TGTGCCAGCAGCTCGCGGGGGGGGTCGAACACCGGGGAGCTGTTTTTT.